Listed below are T cell receptor beta chains from one sample, sequenced in a study of cytomegalovirus exposure and HLA in healthy donors. Libraries were prepared by immunoSEQ multiplex PCR; TCRdb keeps only in-frame clonotypes and omits some of them. The sample records 95,000 to 150,000 clones, around 66% being singletons. The sequenced material came from PBMCs. Receptors were obtained from a woman aged 40 to 49 in good health and CMV-seropositive. Both conserved end residues are part of each CDR3. A D gene is named only where the DNA matches it firmly. Clone size appears in some rows only: once, few, many, or a class for an expanded clone.

TRBV28	NA	TRBJ1-5	NA	CASRPYDISNQPQHF	TGTGCCAGCAGACCCTACGACATTAGCAATCAGCCCCAGCATTTT
TRBV27	NA	TRBJ2-7	TRBD1	CASSLNRPDRGREQYF	TGTGCCAGCAGTTTAAATCGTCCGGACAGGGGGCGCGAGCAGTACTTC
TRBV11-1	NA	TRBJ1-1	TRBD1	CASRRTGETEAFF	TGTGCCAGCAGGCGGACAGGGGAAACTGAAGCTTTCTTT
TRBV27	NA	TRBJ2-5	NA	CASRADSSRETQYF	TGTGCCAGCAGAGCCGACAGTTCAAGGGAGACCCAGTACTTC
TRBV2	NA	TRBJ1-1	TRBD1	CASSEVDRGRGAEAFF	TGTGCCAGCAGTGAAGTGGACAGGGGGCGCGGGGCTGAAGCTTTCTTT
TRBV19	NA	TRBJ2-5	TRBD2	CASRGLAGSETQYF	TGTGCCAGCAGGGGACTAGCGGGGTCAGAGACCCAGTACTTC
TRBV7-3	NA	TRBJ2-1	NA	CASSTNRASEQFF	TGTGCCAGCAGCACTAACAGGGCAAGTGAGCAGTTCTTC
TRBV5-8	NA	TRBJ2-1	TRBD2	CASSSWTSGNNEQFF	TGTGCCAGCAGCTCCTGGACTAGCGGGAACAATGAGCAGTTCTTC
TRBV27	NA	TRBJ1-2	NA	CASSPGVGYGYTF	TGTGCCAGCAGTCCAGGGGTGGGCTATGGCTACACCTTC
TRBV7-2	few	TRBJ2-1	NA	CASSLGWSAGYNEQFF	TGTGCCAGCAGCTTAGGATGGAGTGCGGGCTACAATGAGCAGTTCTTC
TRBV20-1	once	TRBJ2-1	TRBD2	CSAETSHEQFF	TGCAGTGCCGAGACTAGCCATGAGCAGTTCTTC
TRBV6-5	few	TRBJ1-5	NA	CASRLNRANQPQHF	TGTGCCAGCAGGCTAAACAGGGCAAATCAGCCCCAGCATTTT
TRBV4-1	NA	TRBJ1-4	NA	CASSPPSLGEKLFF	TGCGCCAGCAGCCCTCCCTCCCTAGGTGAAAAACTGTTTTTT
TRBV5-6	once	TRBJ1-2	NA	CASSFESGYTF	TGTGCCAGCAGCTTCGAGAGTGGCTACACCTTC
TRBV19	NA	TRBJ1-5	NA	CASSIGGSKKQPQHF	TGTGCCAGTAGTATAGGGGGCTCAAAGAAGCAGCCCCAGCATTTT
TRBV7-9	NA	TRBJ2-2	NA	CASSPPTGAGTGELFF	TGTGCCAGCAGCCCCCCAACAGGGGCGGGAACCGGGGAGCTGTTTTTT
TRBV6-5	NA	TRBJ2-3	TRBD1	CASMGTASTDTQYF	TGTGCCAGCATGGGGACAGCTAGCACAGATACGCAGTATTTT
TRBV6-1	NA	TRBJ1-3	NA	CASIEARYSGNTIYF	TGTGCCAGCATTGAAGCGCGGTACTCTGGAAACACCATATATTTT
TRBV14	NA	TRBJ1-1	NA	CASSLTPGNTEAFF	TGTGCCAGCAGCCTGACACCAGGAAACACTGAAGCTTTCTTT
TRBV6-1	few	TRBJ1-1	TRBD1	CASSALGQGATEAFF	TGTGCCAGCAGTGCCCTGGGACAGGGTGCCACTGAAGCTTTCTTT
TRBV6-1	NA	TRBJ2-3	TRBD2	CASSVGGGTDTQYF	TGTGCCAGCAGTGTGGGGGGGGGCACAGATACGCAGTATTTT
TRBV7-3	few	TRBJ1-1	NA	CASSPRPGIEAFF	TGTGCCAGCAGCCCACGTCCAGGGATTGAAGCTTTCTTT
TRBV19	once	TRBJ1-2	NA	CASSIDPGGDGNYGYTF	TGTGCCAGTAGTATAGATCCGGGGGGCGACGGTAACTATGGCTACACCTTC
TRBV7-8	NA	TRBJ1-5	TRBD1	CASSPDRGGGQPQHF	TGTGCCAGCAGCCCGGACAGGGGAGGAGGACAGCCCCAGCATTTT
TRBV19	NA	TRBJ2-1	NA	CASSIGGGDEQFF	TGTGCCAGTAGTATCGGTGGGGGCGATGAGCAGTTCTTC
TRBV6-1	NA	TRBJ1-2	TRBD1	CASSEYPQGWSGYGYTF	TGTGCCAGCAGTGAGTACCCACAGGGGTGGAGTGGCTATGGCTACACCTTC
TRBV7-8	NA	TRBJ1-1	TRBD1	CASSNRGDTEAFF	TGTGCCAGCAGCAACAGGGGAGACACTGAAGCTTTCTTT
TRBV5-6	NA	TRBJ2-7	TRBD1	CASILKGTGYYEQYF	TGTGCCAGCATCCTTAAAGGGACAGGGTACTACGAGCAGTACTTC
TRBV27	NA	TRBJ1-2	TRBD1	CASSETNPGTGAIYTF	TGTGCCAGCAGCGAAACCAATCCCGGGACAGGGGCCATCTACACCTTC
TRBV19	once	TRBJ2-1	TRBD1	CASSIGTGGNEQFF	TGTGCCAGTAGTATAGGGACAGGGGGTAATGAGCAGTTCTTC
TRBV14	few	TRBJ2-1	NA	CASSTTYNEQFF	TGTGCCAGCAGCACTACCTACAATGAGCAGTTCTTC
TRBV18	NA	TRBJ1-3	NA	CASSPTGTGNTIYF	TGTGCCAGCTCACCCACAGGGACTGGAAACACCATATATTTT
TRBV29-1	NA	TRBJ1-3	NA	CSVLYATGNTIYF	TGCAGCGTCTTATATGCTACTGGAAACACCATATATTTT
TRBV19	once	TRBJ2-5	NA	CASSLTVGAAETQYF	TGTGCCAGTAGTTTAACCGTGGGGGCTGCAGAGACCCAGTACTTC
TRBV5-1	NA	TRBJ2-6	NA	CASTLDSSGANVLTF	TGCGCCAGCACCTTGGACAGCTCTGGGGCCAACGTCCTGACTTTC
TRBV25-1	NA	TRBJ1-1	NA	CASSGLNTEAFF	TGTGCCAGCAGTGGGCTGAACACTGAAGCTTTCTTT
TRBV4-1	NA	TRBJ2-5	TRBD2	CASSLSGIGQETQYF	TGCGCCAGCAGCCTTAGCGGGATCGGGCAAGAGACCCAGTACTTC
TRBV6-1	NA	TRBJ2-3	NA	CASKNPLRDTQYF	TGTGCCAGCAAAAACCCCCTCAGAGATACGCAGTATTTT
TRBV7-2	NA	TRBJ1-2	NA	CASSFSGDYGYTF	TGTGCCAGCAGCTTCTCAGGGGACTATGGCTACACCTTC
TRBV7-6	few	TRBJ2-1	TRBD1	CASSLGLRGRGYNEQFF	TGTGCCAGCAGCTTGGGTCTCAGGGGGCGAGGTTACAATGAGCAGTTCTTC
TRBV18	NA	TRBJ2-7	NA	CASSPPGENEQYF	TGTGCCAGCTCACCACCTGGGGAGAACGAGCAGTACTTC
TRBV15	NA	TRBJ2-3	TRBD1	CATGAGQGTTDTQYF	TGTGCCACCGGGGCTGGACAGGGGACCACAGATACGCAGTATTTT
TRBV2	few	TRBJ2-7	NA	CASSETRRVYTTYEQYF	TGTGCCAGCAGTGAAACTCGGAGAGTCTACACCACCTACGAGCAGTACTTC
TRBV6-1	once	TRBJ2-7	NA	CASSEWARESSYEQYF	TGTGCCAGCAGTGAATGGGCCAGGGAAAGCTCCTACGAGCAGTACTTC
TRBV6-1	NA	TRBJ2-7	NA	CASGVGRGEGEQYF	TGTGCCAGCGGTGTGGGCAGGGGAGAGGGCGAGCAGTACTTC
TRBV28	few	TRBJ2-1	TRBD2	CASSTPTSGSLNEQFF	TGTGCCAGCAGCACCCCCACTAGCGGGAGCCTCAATGAGCAGTTCTTC
TRBV28	NA	TRBJ1-2	NA	CASSTTGYGYPF	TGTGCCAGCAGTACGACAGGATATGGCTACCCCTTC
TRBV6-1	once	TRBJ2-7	TRBD1	CASSEEGTGGYEQYF	TGTGCCAGCAGTGAAGAAGGGACAGGGGGATACGAGCAGTACTTC